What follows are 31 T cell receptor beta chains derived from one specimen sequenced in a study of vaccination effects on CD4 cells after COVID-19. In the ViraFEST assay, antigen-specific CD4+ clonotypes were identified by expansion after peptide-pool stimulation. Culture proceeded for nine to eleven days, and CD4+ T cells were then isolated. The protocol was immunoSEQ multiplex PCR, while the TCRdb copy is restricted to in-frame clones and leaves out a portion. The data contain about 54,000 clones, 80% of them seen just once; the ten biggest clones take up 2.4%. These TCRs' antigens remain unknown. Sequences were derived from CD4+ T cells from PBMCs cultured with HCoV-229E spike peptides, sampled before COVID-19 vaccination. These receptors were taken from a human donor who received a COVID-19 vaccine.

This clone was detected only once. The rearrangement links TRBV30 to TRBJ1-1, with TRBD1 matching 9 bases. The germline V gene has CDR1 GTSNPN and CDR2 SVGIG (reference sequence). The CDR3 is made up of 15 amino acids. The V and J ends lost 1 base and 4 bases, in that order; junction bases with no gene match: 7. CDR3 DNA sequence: TGTGCCTGGAGTGCGTCCCGGGACAGGGCCACTGAAGCTTTCTTT. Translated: CAWSASRDRATEAFF.

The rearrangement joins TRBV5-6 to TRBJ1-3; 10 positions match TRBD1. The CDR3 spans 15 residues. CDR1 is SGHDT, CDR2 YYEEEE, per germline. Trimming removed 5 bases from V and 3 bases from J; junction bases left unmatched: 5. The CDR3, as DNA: TGTGCCAGCAGGGGACAGGGGATTAATGGAAACACCATATATTTT. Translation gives CASRGQGINGNTIYF.

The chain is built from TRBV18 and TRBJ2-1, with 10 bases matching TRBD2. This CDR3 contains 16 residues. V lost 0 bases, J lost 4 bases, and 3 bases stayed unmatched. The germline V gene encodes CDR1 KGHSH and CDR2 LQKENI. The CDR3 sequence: CASSPPGLAAYNEQFF. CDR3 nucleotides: TGTGCCAGCTCACCACCCGGACTAGCGGCGTACAATGAGCAGTTCTTC. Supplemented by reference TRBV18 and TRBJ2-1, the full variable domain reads NAGVMQNPRHLVRRRGQEARLRCSPMKGHSHVYWYRQLPEEGLKFMVYLQKENIIDESGMPKERFSAEFPKEGPSILRIQQVVRGDSAAYFCASSPPGLAAYNEQFFGPGTRLTVL.

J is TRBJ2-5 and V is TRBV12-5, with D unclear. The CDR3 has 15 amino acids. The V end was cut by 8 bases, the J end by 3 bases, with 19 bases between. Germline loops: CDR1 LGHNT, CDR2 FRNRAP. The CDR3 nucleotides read TGTGCTAGTCCCCCGCGACAAACTTGGAAAGAGACCCAGTACTTC. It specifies CASPPRQTWKETQYF. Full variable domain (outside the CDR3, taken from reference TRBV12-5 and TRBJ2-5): DARVTQTPRHKVTEMGQEVTMRCQPILGHNTVFWYRQTMMQGLELLAYFRNRAPLDDSGMPKDRFSAEMPDATLATLKIQPSEPRDSAVYFCASPPRQTWKETQYFGPGTRLLVL.

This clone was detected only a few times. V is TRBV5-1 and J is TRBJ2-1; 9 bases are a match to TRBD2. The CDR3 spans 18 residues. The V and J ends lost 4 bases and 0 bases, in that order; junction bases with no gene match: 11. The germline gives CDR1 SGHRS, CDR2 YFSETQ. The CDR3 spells CASSPRAGGSSSYNEQFF. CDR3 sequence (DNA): TGCGCCAGCAGCCCAAGAGCGGGGGGCAGTAGCTCCTACAATGAGCAGTTCTTC. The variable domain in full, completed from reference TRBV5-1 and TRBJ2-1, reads KAGVTQTPRYLIKTRGQQVTLSCSPISGHRSVSWYQQTPGQGLQFLFEYFSETQRNKGNFPGRFSGRQFSNSRSEMNVSTLELGDSALYLCASSPRAGGSSSYNEQFFGPGTRLTVL.

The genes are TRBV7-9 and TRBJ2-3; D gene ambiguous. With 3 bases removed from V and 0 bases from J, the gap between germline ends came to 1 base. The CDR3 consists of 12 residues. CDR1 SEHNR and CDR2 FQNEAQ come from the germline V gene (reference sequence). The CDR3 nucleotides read TGTGCCAGCAGCTTTAGCACAGATACGCAGTATTTT. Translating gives CASSFSTDTQYF.

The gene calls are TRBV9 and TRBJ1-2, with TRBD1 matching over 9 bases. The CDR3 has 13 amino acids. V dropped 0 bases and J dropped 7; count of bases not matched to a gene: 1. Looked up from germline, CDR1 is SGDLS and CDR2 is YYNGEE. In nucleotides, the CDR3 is TGTGCCAGCAGCGTAGGGACAGGGGTTGGCTACACCTTC. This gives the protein CASSVGTGVGYTF.

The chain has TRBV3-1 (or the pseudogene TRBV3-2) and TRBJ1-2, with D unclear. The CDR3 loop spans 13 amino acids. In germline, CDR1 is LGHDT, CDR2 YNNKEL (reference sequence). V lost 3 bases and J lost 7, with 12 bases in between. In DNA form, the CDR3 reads TGTGCCAGCAGCCAGCCAACTGCCAGTGGCTACACCTTC. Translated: CASSQPTASGYTF.

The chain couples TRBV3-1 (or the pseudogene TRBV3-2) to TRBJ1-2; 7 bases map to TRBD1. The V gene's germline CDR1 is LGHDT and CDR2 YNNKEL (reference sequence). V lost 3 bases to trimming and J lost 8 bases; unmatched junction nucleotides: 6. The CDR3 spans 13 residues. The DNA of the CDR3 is TGTGCCAGCAGCCACCGGGACAGAAGGGGCTACACCTTC. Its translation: CASSHRDRRGYTF.

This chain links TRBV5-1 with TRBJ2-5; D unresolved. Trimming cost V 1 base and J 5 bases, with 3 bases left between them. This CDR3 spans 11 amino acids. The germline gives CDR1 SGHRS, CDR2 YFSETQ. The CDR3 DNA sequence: TGCGCCAGCAGCTTGACGGAGACCCAGTACTTC. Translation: CASSLTETQYF.

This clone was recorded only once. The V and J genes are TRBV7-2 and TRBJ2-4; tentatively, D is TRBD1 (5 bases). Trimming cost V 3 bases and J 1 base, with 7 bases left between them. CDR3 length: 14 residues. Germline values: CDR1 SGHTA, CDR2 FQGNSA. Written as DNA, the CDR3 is TGTGCCAGCAGCTTCCACAGGGCCAAAAACATTCAGTACTTC. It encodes CASSFHRAKNIQYF.

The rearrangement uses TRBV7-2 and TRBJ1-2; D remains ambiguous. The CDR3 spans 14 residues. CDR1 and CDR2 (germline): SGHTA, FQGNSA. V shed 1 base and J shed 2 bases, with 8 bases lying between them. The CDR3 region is CASSLGRYNYGYTF. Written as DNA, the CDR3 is TGTGCCAGCAGCTTAGGCCGGTACAACTATGGCTACACCTTC.

DNA of the CDR3: TGCGCCAGCAGCTCCCCCTCGGGACAGACCTATAATTCACCCCTCCACTTT. It yields the protein CASSSPSGQTYNSPLHF. This chain connects TRBV5-1 to TRBJ1-6, with 7 bases fitting TRBD1. The CDR3 is 17 amino acids. The V gene's germline CDR1 is SGHRS and CDR2 YFSETQ. With 3 bases clipped from V and 2 bases from J, the junction kept 8 bases outside the gene matches.

CDR3 amino acids: CASSQVDRETQYF. CDR3 coding DNA: TGCGCCAGCAGCCAAGTCGACAGAGAGACCCAGTACTTC. This chain uses TRBV4-1 with TRBJ2-5; TRBD1 is a possible D gene (5 bases). The CDR3 sequence is 13 residues long. Trimming took off 1 base at V and 4 bases at J, with 7 bases between the two ends. Germline CDR1 reads MGHRA; CDR2 reads YSYEKL.

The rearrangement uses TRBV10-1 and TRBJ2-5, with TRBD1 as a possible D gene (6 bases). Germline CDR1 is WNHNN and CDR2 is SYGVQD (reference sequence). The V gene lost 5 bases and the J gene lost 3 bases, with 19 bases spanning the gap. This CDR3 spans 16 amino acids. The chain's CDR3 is CASSTGTSEQKETQYF. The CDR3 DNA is TGCGCCAGCAGTACCGGGACATCCGAGCAAAAAGAGACCCAGTACTTC.

The CDR3 DNA follows: TGTGCCTGGAGTGTCAACCACATAAATGAAAAACTGTTTTTT. This codes for CAWSVNHINEKLFF. The V gene is TRBV30, the J gene TRBJ1-4, with D uncertain. CDR1 and CDR2 (germline): GTSNPN, SVGIG (reference sequence). This CDR3 is built from 14 residues. Trimming pared 0 bases from V and 5 bases from J, leaving 10 bases between.

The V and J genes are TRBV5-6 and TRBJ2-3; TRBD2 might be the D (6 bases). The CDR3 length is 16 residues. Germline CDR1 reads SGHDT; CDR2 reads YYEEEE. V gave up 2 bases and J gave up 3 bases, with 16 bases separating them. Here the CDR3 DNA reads TGTGCCAGCAGCTTAATACGGGGGATGTATACAGATACGCAGTATTTT. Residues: CASSLIRGMYTDTQYF.

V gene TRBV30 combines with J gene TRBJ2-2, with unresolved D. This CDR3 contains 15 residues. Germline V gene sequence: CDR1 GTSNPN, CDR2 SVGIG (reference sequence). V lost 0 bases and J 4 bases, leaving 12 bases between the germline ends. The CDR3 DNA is TGTGCCTGGAGTGTACGGGTCTACACCACCGGGGAGCTGTTTTTT. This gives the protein CAWSVRVYTTGELFF.

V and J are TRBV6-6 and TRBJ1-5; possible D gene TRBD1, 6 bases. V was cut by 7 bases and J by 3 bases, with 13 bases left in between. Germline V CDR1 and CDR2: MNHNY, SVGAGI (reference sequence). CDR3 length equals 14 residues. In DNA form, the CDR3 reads TGTGCCAGCATAGGGGGGCCAGTCAATCAGCCCCAGCATTTT. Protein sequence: CASIGGPVNQPQHF.

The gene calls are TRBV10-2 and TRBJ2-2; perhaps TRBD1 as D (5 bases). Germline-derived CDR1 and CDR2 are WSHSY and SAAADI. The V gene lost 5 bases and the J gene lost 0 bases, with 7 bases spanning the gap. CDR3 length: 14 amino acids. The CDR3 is CASSMGPNTGELFF. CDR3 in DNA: TGCGCCAGCAGTATGGGGCCGAACACCGGGGAGCTGTTTTTT.

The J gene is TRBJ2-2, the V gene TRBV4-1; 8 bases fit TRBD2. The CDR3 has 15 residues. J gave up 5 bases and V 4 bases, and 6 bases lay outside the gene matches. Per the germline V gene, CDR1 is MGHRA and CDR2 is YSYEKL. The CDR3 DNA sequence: TGCGCCAGCAGCCTCGGGCGGGGGGAAACCGGGGAGCTGTTTTTT. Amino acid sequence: CASSLGRGETGELFF.

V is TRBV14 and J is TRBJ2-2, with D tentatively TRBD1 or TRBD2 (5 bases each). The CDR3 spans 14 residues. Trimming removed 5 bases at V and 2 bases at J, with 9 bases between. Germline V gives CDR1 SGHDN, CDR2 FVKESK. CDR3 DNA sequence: TGTGCCAGCAGCGTGGGGGTTAACACCGGGGAGCTGTTTTTT. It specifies CASSVGVNTGELFF.

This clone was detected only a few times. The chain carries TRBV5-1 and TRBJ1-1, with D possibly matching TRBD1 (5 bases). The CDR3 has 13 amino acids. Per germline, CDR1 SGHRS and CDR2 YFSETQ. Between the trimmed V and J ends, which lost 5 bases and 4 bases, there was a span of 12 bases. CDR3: CASRRGAGTEAFF. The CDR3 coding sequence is TGCGCCAGCAGAAGGGGCGCAGGCACTGAAGCTTTCTTT.

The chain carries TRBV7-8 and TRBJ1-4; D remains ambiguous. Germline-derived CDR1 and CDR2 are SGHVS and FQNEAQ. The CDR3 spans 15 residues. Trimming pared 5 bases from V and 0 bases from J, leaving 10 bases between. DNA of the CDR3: TGTGCCAGCAGCATACAGAGAGCAACTAATGAAAAACTGTTTTTT. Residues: CASSIQRATNEKLFF.

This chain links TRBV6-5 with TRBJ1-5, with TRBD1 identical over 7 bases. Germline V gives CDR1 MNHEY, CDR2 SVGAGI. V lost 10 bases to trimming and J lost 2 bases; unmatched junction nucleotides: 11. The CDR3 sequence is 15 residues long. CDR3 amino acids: CATPEGGWCNQPQHF. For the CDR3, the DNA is TGTGCCACCCCGGAAGGGGGCTGGTGCAATCAGCCCCAGCATTTT.

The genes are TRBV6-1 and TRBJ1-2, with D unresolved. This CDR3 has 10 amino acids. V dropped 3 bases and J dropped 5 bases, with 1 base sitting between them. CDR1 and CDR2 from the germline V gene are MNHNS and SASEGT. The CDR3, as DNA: TGTGCCAGCAGTGATTATGGCTACACCTTC. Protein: CASSDYGYTF.

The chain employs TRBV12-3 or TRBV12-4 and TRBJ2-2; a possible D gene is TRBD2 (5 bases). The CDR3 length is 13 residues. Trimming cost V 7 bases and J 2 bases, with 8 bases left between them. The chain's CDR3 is CASIRGNTGELFF. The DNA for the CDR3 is TGTGCCAGCATCCGGGGTAACACCGGGGAGCTGTTTTTT.

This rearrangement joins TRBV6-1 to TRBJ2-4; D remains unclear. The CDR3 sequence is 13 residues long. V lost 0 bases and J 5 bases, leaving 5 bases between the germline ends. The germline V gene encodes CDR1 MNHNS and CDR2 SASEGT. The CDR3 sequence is CASSEARQNIQYF. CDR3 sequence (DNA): TGTGCCAGCAGTGAAGCGCGACAAAACATTCAGTACTTC.

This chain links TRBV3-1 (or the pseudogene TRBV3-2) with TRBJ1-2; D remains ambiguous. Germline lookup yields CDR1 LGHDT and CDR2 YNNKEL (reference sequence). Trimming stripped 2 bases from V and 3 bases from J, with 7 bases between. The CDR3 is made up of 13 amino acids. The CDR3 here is CASSQKGYYGYTF. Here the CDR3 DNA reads TGTGCCAGCAGCCAAAAGGGCTACTATGGCTACACCTTC.

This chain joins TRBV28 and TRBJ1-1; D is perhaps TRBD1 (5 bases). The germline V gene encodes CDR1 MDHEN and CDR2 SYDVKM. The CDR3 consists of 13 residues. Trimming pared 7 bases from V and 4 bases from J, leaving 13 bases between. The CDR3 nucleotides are TGTGCCAGCACCGCAGGGATCGGCACTGAAGCTTTCTTT. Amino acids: CASTAGIGTEAFF. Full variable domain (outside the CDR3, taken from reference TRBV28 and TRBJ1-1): DVKVTQSSRYLVKRTGEKVFLECVQDMDHENMFWYRQDPGLGLRLIYFSYDVKMKEKGDIPEGYSVSREKKERFSLILESASTNQTSMYLCASTAGIGTEAFFGQGTRLTVV.

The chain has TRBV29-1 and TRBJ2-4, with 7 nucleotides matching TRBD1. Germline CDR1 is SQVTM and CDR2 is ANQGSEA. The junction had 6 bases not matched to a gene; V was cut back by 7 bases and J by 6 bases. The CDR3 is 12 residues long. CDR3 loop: CSATGQLNIQYF. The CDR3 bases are TGCAGCGCCACGGGACAGTTAAACATTCAGTACTTC.